This T cell receptor (beta chain) is drawn from a study of CD8 T cells in Susac syndrome. Random hexamers were used to reverse transcribe roughly 0.45 to 1 ug of RNA. Amplification of TCR beta CDR3 spanned 54 Vbeta and 13 Jbeta via immunoSEQ multiplex PCR. A single record per CDR3 protein comes from TCRdb applying MiXCR to the immunoSEQ multiplex PCR reads. The data show fewer than 350,000 distinct CDR3 sequences, about 91% seen once. In germline, CDR1 is MGHRA, CDR2 YSYEKL. Trimming left V 8 bases short and J 2 bases short, with 16 bases between. The length of the CDR3 is 16 residues. The authors carried out high-throughput sequencing of TCR beta. They applied it to CD8+ and CD4+ T cells obtained from blood. The multiple sclerosis control group comprised treatment-naive patients with stable or active relapsing-remitting disease. The authors negatively isolated CD8+ and CD4+ T cells and FACS-enriched TEMRA cells.

The V and J genes are TRBV4-1 and TRBJ2-6; either TRBD1 or TRBD2 may supply D (5 bases each). The source of this sequence is a human donor with multiple sclerosis. Material for sequencing was CD4+ T cells from PBMCs. CDR3 DNA: TGCGCCAGCGGCCCCCAAGGGGAGCCTGGGGCCAACGTCCTGACTTTC. This sequence encodes CASGPQGEPGANVLTF.